This T cell receptor beta chain comes out of a study of CD8+ T cells in alopecia areata. This clone was found a few times. Treatment here: oral pan-JAK inhibitor, 5-10 mg twice daily. The sequencing template was cDNA reverse transcribed from extracted RNA. The protocol was immunoSEQ multiplex PCR, while the TCRdb copy is restricted to in-frame clones and leaves out a portion. The table has about 210,000 clones, about 58% seen once. Germline-derived CDR1 and CDR2 are GTSNPN and SVGIG (reference sequence). The CDR3 is 16 residues long. Trimming stripped 0 bases from V and 7 bases from J, with 21 bases between.

This TCR was sampled from a human donor with alopecia areata. The material was CD4+ T cells sorted from blood, obtained at week 4, from a patient treated with tofacitinib. V usage is TRBV30 and J usage is TRBJ1-2; possibly TRBD1 for D (5 bases). The CDR3 DNA is TGTGCCTGGAGTGTACCCCAAGGAGGGGCCCACGGTGGCTACACCTTC. Amino acids: CAWSVPQGGAHGGYTF.